The 7 T cell receptor beta chains below were found in one sample sequenced in a study of cytomegalovirus exposure and HLA in healthy donors. With 60 Vbeta and 13 Jbeta primers, the PCR was carried out. Measured with immunoSEQ multiplex PCR; TCRdb has only the in-frame clones, and not every one. The sample lists approximately 200,000 clones; 70% to 90% were seen once. The specimen sequenced was PBMCs. Receptor source: a woman aged 18-30 years in good health and CMV-seropositive.

The V and J genes are TRBV5-1 and TRBJ2-1; 11 nucleotides match TRBD2. Trimming cost V 6 bases and J 13 bases; bases outside gene matches: 6. This CDR3 comprises 12 residues. The germline V gene has CDR1 SGHRS and CDR2 YFSETQ. The CDR3: CASTLTSGAQFF. The CDR3 nucleotides read TGCGCCAGCACATTGACTAGCGGGGCTCAGTTCTTC.

This clone was seen a handful of times. J is TRBJ2-7 and V is TRBV7-9; the D is unclear. Germline assignment: CDR1 SEHNR and CDR2 FQNEAQ (reference sequence). This CDR3 comprises 13 residues. V was cut by 3 bases and J by 6 bases, with 12 bases left in between. The chain's CDR3 is CASSFEVSGEQYF. CDR3 sequence (DNA): TGTGCCAGCAGCTTTGAGGTCAGTGGCGAGCAGTACTTC.

The chain employs TRBV13 and TRBJ1-4; D is perhaps TRBD1 (6 bases). The CDR3 consists of 14 residues. Trimming pared 6 bases from V and 8 bases from J, leaving 16 bases between. Germline CDR1 PRHDT, CDR2 FYEKMQ (reference sequence). The CDR3 region is CASSTGMGDEKLFF. The CDR3 DNA follows: TGTGCCAGCAGTACAGGGATGGGAGACGAAAAACTGTTTTTT.

The chain recombines TRBV7-3 with TRBJ2-5; the D is unclear. This CDR3 is 14 amino acids long. CDR1 is SGHTA, CDR2 FQGTGA, per germline. V lost 3 bases and J lost 0, with 8 bases in between. CDR3 loop: CASSFAAYQETQYF. The CDR3 nucleotides are TGTGCCAGCAGCTTTGCCGCGTACCAAGAGACCCAGTACTTC.

The chain recombines TRBV19 with TRBJ1-2; D is undetermined. Trimming took 4 bases from V and 9 from J, leaving 15 bases between them. The CDR3 spans 13 residues. The V gene's germline CDR1 is LNHDA and CDR2 SQIVND (reference sequence). Here the CDR3 reads CASSTRVQKSYTF. CDR3 nucleotides: TGTGCCAGTAGTACCCGGGTCCAGAAGAGCTACACCTTC. Full variable domain (missing parts from reference TRBV19 and TRBJ1-2): DGGITQSPKYLFRKEGQNVTLSCEQNLNHDAMYWYRQDPGQGLRLIYYSQIVNDFQKGDIAEGYSVSREKKESFPLTVTSAQKNPTAFYLCASSTRVQKSYTFGSGTRLTVV.

The chain employs TRBV4-2 and TRBJ2-5, with D possibly TRBD2 on 7 matching bases. Germline V gene data show CDR1 as LGHNA and CDR2 as YNFKEQ. With 5 bases removed from V and 5 bases from J, the gap between germline ends came to 18 bases. CDR3 length: 15 amino acids. The CDR3 coding sequence is TGTGCCAGCAGCGGGGGGGCGGGGATGGGGGAGACCCAGTACTTC. This translates into CASSGGAGMGETQYF.

The V gene is TRBV29-1, the J gene TRBJ2-6; D remains ambiguous. Trimming stripped 3 bases from V and 2 bases from J, with 8 bases between. The CDR3 consists of 14 residues. CDR1 and CDR2 (germline): SQVTM, ANQGSEA. The CDR3 DNA reads TGCAGCGTTGAGAGAGGAACTGGGGCCAACGTCCTGACTTTC. Its translation: CSVERGTGANVLTF.